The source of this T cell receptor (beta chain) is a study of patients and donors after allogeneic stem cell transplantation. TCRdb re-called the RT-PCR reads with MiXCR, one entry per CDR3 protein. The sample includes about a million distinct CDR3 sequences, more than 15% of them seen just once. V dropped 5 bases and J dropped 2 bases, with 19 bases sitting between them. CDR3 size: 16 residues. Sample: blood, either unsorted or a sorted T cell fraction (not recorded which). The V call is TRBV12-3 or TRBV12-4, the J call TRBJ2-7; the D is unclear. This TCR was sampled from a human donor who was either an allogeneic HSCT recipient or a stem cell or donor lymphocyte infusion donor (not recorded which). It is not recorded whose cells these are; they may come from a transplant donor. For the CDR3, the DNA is TGTGCCAGCAGTCCGGGCAGTCGTCCCGAGACCTACGAGCAGTACTTC. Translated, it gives CASSPGSRPETYEQYF.